Below are 5 T cell receptor beta chains sequenced from a single sample in a study of T cell responses to AZD1222 COVID-19 vaccine. Some clones are missing from TCRdb's copy, which holds only in-frame ones; the method was immunoSEQ multiplex PCR. The table includes about 100,000 clones, more than 75% detected once. This specimen consisted of peripheral blood, obtained on day 0 of MenACWY control vaccination. The source of these receptors is an adult in good health.

V and J are TRBV28 and TRBJ1-5; tentatively, D is TRBD1 (5 bases). The germline V gene has CDR1 MDHEN and CDR2 SYDVKM. Trimming took 2 bases from V and 6 from J, leaving 14 bases between them. The CDR3 runs to 15 residues. The CDR3 reads CASSLVQGRSQPQHF. The CDR3 DNA reads TGTGCCAGCAGTTTAGTCCAGGGTAGAAGTCAGCCCCAGCATTTT.

The CDR3 region is CASSSPGGTYEQYF. DNA of the CDR3: TGTGCCAGCAGTTCCCCTGGTGGGACCTACGAGCAGTACTTC. The chain recombines TRBV28 with TRBJ2-7; unclear D gene. The CDR3 consists of 14 residues. V was trimmed by 4 bases and J by 2 bases, leaving 12 bases between them. Germline CDR1 MDHEN, CDR2 SYDVKM.

V is TRBV7-3 and J is TRBJ1-2, with D possibly TRBD1 on 5 matching bases. V lost 5 bases and J lost 2, with 12 bases in between. The CDR3 contains 14 residues. CDR1 and CDR2 (germline): SGHTA, FQGTGA. In nucleotides, the CDR3 is TGTGCCAGCAGCCCGCCCGGGGCGAACTATGGCTACACCTTC. Protein sequence: CASSPPGANYGYTF.

This chain's CDR3 is CSVESLGQGSEQYF. The CDR3 bases are TGCAGCGTTGAAAGCTTGGGACAGGGCTCCGAGCAGTACTTC. J is TRBJ2-7 and V is TRBV29-1, with 9 nucleotides matching TRBD1. The trim removed 2 bases at V and 6 bases at J, leaving 8 bases unmatched. Germline CDR1 SQVTM, CDR2 ANQGSEA. This CDR3 region has 14 residues.

The gene calls are TRBV3-1 (or the pseudogene TRBV3-2) and TRBJ2-3; D may be TRBD2 (6 bases). The ends were cut back, 5 bases at V and 6 bases at J, with 15 bases in the middle. The CDR3 loop spans 14 amino acids. Looked up from germline, CDR1 is LGHDT and CDR2 is YNNKEL (reference sequence). The CDR3 region is CASSDETSGDTQYF. CDR3 nucleotides: TGTGCCAGCAGCGACGAGACTAGTGGGGATACGCAGTATTTT.